This T cell receptor beta chain was obtained from a study of cytomegalovirus exposure and HLA in healthy donors. General study points: DRB1 had the most TCR associations and HLA-C the fewest, a later analysis found, with rates varying by HLA locus.

Notes on this clone: Its antigen is not identified.

PCR employed 60 Vbeta and 13 Jbeta primers. Clones were read by immunoSEQ multiplex PCR, and TCRdb kept only the in-frame ones, dropping some. The sample includes 100,000 to 150,000 clones, 65% to 90% of them seen just once. The clonotype comes from a woman aged 40 to 49 in good health and CMV-seronegative. Sample: PBMCs.

The CDR3 nucleotides are TGTGCCAGTAGTAAACGACAGGGCGAACAGCCCCAGCATTTT. Translating gives CASSKRQGEQPQHF. The rearrangement uses TRBV19 and TRBJ1-5; 7 bases fit TRBD1. J was trimmed by 7 bases and V by 4 bases; bases with no gene match: 7. Per germline, CDR1 LNHDA and CDR2 SQIVND (reference sequence). The length of the CDR3 is 14 residues.